The clone carrying this TCR beta chain appeared once. The sample originates from a study of control samples from healthy donors and cancer patients. The V and J ends lost 2 bases and 9 bases respectively, with 13 bases between them. This CDR3 contains 13 residues. CDR1 is SNHLY, CDR2 FYNNEI, per germline. Assay used: immunoSEQ multiplex PCR; TCRdb lists only in-frame clones, some missing. The profile shows 190,000 or so clones, about 93% of them singletons. The TCR originated in a man in his late teens or twenties in good health. Sequenced input: blood. The gene calls are TRBV2 and TRBJ2-5; D perhaps matches TRBD2 (5 bases). The CDR3 nucleotides are TGTGCCAGCAGTGAACAGGAGGAGGAGCCCCAGTACTTC. Translating gives CASSEQEEEPQYF.